This record looks at one T cell receptor beta chain sequence and its context. Sorting produced populations that all topped 95% purity. This entry comes from a study of beta chain features in type 1 diabetes. Looking at the study overall: Similarity in age, gender and cell yields was seen between patients and healthy donors.

The V gene's germline CDR1 is LNHDA and CDR2 SQIVND (reference sequence). V dropped 5 bases and J dropped 7; count of bases not matched to a gene: 10. This CDR3 is built from 15 residues. Since all of the isolated RNA was reverse transcribed, expressed TCRB transcripts were what got sequenced. The assay was immunoSEQ multiplex PCR, and TCRdb's table has in-frame clones only and misses some. The table records 900,000 or so clones, under 20% of them present only once. The source is a young woman in good health. V and J are TRBV19 and TRBJ2-1, with 8 nucleotides matching TRBD1. The sample taken for sequencing was naive CD4+ T cells from blood. The CDR3 sequence: CASSLLGQGRNEQFF. CDR3 DNA sequence: TGTGCCAGTAGTTTGTTAGGACAGGGACGGAATGAGCAGTTCTTC. Complete variable domain (other parts from reference TRBV19 and TRBJ2-1): DGGITQSPKYLFRKEGQNVTLSCEQNLNHDAMYWYRQDPGQGLRLIYYSQIVNDFQKGDIAEGYSVSREKKESFPLTVTSAQKNPTAFYLCASSLLGQGRNEQFFGPGTRLTVL.